Shown below are 22 T cell receptor beta chains from a single sample sequenced in a study of identical twins. TCRdb redid the calling of the 5' RACE reads with MiXCR, one entry per CDR3 protein. The repertoire holds hundreds of thousands of distinct CDR3 sequences, with roughly 18% as singletons. The sample was also reused in another study, on T cells expressing NK-cell markers.

The sample was PBMCs. The receptors originated from a young woman in good health.

In this sample, this clonotype turned up a few times. The genes are TRBV5-6 and TRBJ2-1; 12 bases are a match to TRBD1. The CDR3 has 15 amino acids. J gave up 12 bases and V 2 bases, and 9 bases lay outside the gene matches. CDR1 and CDR2 (germline): SGHDT, YYEEEE. The CDR3 region has the DNA TGTGCCAGCAGCTTAGGATCGGGACAGGGGGCTTCGCAGTTCTTC. Its translation: CASSLGSGQGASQFF. The variable domain in full, completed from reference TRBV5-6 and TRBJ2-1, reads DAGVTQSPTHLIKTRGQQVTLRCSPKSGHDTVSWYQQALGQGPQFIFQYYEEEERQRGNFPDRFSGHQFPNYSSELNVNALLLGDSALYLCASSLGSGQGASQFFGPGTRLTVL.

This clonotype was counted a few times. Written as DNA, the CDR3 is TGCGCCAGCAGCTTTGGCCAGAAACGGATGAACACTGAAGCTTTCTTT. Its protein product is CASSFGQKRMNTEAFF. The rearrangement links TRBV5-1 to TRBJ1-1; D unclear. The germline V and J ends were trimmed by 2 bases and 0 bases, with 14 bases remaining between them. Per germline, CDR1 SGHRS and CDR2 YFSETQ. This CDR3 is built from 16 residues.

This clonotype was observed a few times. The J gene is TRBJ2-7, the V gene TRBV2; D perhaps matches TRBD2 (6 bases). The germline gives CDR1 SNHLY, CDR2 FYNNEI. Trimming pared 1 base from V and 7 bases from J, leaving 14 bases between. This CDR3 is 14 amino acids long. The CDR3 here is CASSEGRGPTEQYF. CDR3 bases: TGTGCCAGCAGTGAAGGGAGGGGCCCTACGGAGCAGTACTTC.

This clonotype was seen only a few times. The rearrangement joins TRBV6-1 to TRBJ1-3, with D possibly matching TRBD1 (6 bases). This CDR3 comprises 14 residues. Trimming stripped 7 bases from V and 2 bases from J, with 12 bases between. The germline V gene encodes CDR1 MNHNS and CDR2 SASEGT. CDR3 sequence: CASTAGGPGNTIYF. In DNA form, the CDR3 reads TGTGCCAGCACCGCCGGGGGCCCTGGAAACACCATATATTTT.

The V and J genes are TRBV12-3 or TRBV12-4 and TRBJ2-7; 13 positions match TRBD2. The CDR3 is 17 residues long. V was pared by 5 bases and J by 0 bases, with 7 bases of the junction left unmatched. Here the CDR3 reads CASSPRGLAGTSYEQYF. The CDR3 coding sequence is TGTGCCAGCAGTCCCCGGGGACTAGCGGGGACCTCCTACGAGCAGTACTTC.

The gene calls are TRBV20-1 and TRBJ1-3; D remains ambiguous. This CDR3 is built from 12 residues. Germline loops: CDR1 DFQATT, CDR2 SNEGSKA (reference sequence). With 6 bases removed from V and 0 bases from J, the gap between germline ends came to 6 bases. The CDR3 coding sequence is TGCAGTGCCACTTTCTCTGGAAACACCATATATTTT. This gives the protein CSATFSGNTIYF.

The rearrangement joins TRBV20-1 to TRBJ2-3; 11 bases are shared with TRBD2. The CDR3 has 16 residues. The trim removed 0 bases at V and 2 bases at J, leaving 4 bases unmatched. Germline CDR1 reads DFQATT; CDR2 reads SNEGSKA (reference sequence). The CDR3 DNA reads TGCAGTGCTAGAGACCCGACTAGCGGGAACACAGATACGCAGTATTTT. It is translated as CSARDPTSGNTDTQYF.

The genes are TRBV5-5 and TRBJ2-1; the match to TRBD1 covers 9 bases. J gave up 6 bases and V 6 bases, and 13 bases lay outside the gene matches. The CDR3 has 16 amino acids. Germline lookup yields CDR1 SGHKS and CDR2 YYEKEE (reference sequence). The CDR3 is CASTPPGTGTTNEQFF. The CDR3 DNA reads as TGTGCCAGCACACCCCCCGGGACAGGGACAACCAATGAGCAGTTCTTC.

This clonotype was detected a few times. This sequence joins TRBV5-1 and TRBJ2-5, with 11 nucleotides matching TRBD1. J was trimmed by 4 bases and V by 0 bases; bases with no gene match: 5. The germline V gene encodes CDR1 SGHRS and CDR2 YFSETQ. There are 16 residues in the CDR3. CDR3 in amino acids: CASSLGGTGGRETQYF. For the CDR3, the DNA is TGCGCCAGCAGCTTGGGCGGGACAGGGGGTCGAGAGACCCAGTACTTC.

In its sample, this clonotype was seen a few times. The genes are TRBV29-1 and TRBJ2-2; no reliable D call. V lost 8 bases, J lost 7 bases, and 17 bases lay in between. There are 13 residues in the CDR3. CDR1 is SQVTM and CDR2 is ANQGSEA in the germline V gene. DNA for the CDR3: TGCAGCCCTGTCGCAGGCGCGAACGGGGAGCTGTTTTTT. Translated, it gives CSPVAGANGELFF.

This clonotype has only a few counts. The V and J genes are TRBV12-3 or TRBV12-4 and TRBJ1-5, with unresolved D. Between the trimmed V and J ends, which lost 4 bases and 4 bases, there was a span of 14 bases. The CDR3 contains 15 residues. The CDR3 DNA sequence: TGTGCCAGCAGTTCCACCGGACGGGTAAATCAGCCCCAGCATTTT. Its protein is CASSSTGRVNQPQHF.

This clonotype has just a few counts. The chain couples TRBV7-2 to TRBJ2-2; tentatively, D is TRBD1 or TRBD2 (5 bases each). CDR1 and CDR2 from the germline V gene are SGHTA and FQGNSA. With 5 bases removed from V and 4 bases from J, the gap between germline ends came to 17 bases. The CDR3 runs to 16 residues. The CDR3, as DNA: TGTGCCAGCAGCCCCCCTGGGGGATCCGGCACCGGGGAGCTGTTTTTT. The encoded protein is CASSPPGGSGTGELFF.

This clonotype was observed a handful of times. The chain uses TRBV7-9 and TRBJ1-1; D unresolved. V was cut by 5 bases and J by 11 bases, with 15 bases left in between. Germline assignment: CDR1 SEHNR and CDR2 FQNEAQ (reference sequence). The CDR3 runs to 12 residues. CDR3 DNA: TGTGCCAGCAGCCTACCAAGAGAGGAGGCTTTCTTT. This translates into CASSLPREEAFF.

The chain links TRBV6-5 to TRBJ2-7; D gene unclear. Germline values: CDR1 MNHEY, CDR2 SVGAGI. V gave up 0 bases and J gave up 1 base, with 10 bases separating them. This CDR3 region has 15 residues. The CDR3 reads CASSYSWERSYEQYF. The CDR3 region has the DNA TGTGCCAGCAGTTACTCATGGGAAAGGTCCTACGAGCAGTACTTC.

The chain employs TRBV12-3 or TRBV12-4 and TRBJ2-5; 16 positions agree with TRBD2. With V trimmed by 4 bases and J by 4 bases, 3 bases remained unmatched. The CDR3 consists of 16 residues. The DNA for the CDR3 is TGTGCCAGCAGTTCGGGACTAGCGGGAGGGGTAGAGACCCAGTACTTC. The encoded protein is CASSSGLAGGVETQYF.

This clonotype was seen more than once but under ten times. V usage is TRBV20-1 and J usage is TRBJ2-2; TRBD2 is a possible D gene (5 bases). The CDR3 loop spans 14 amino acids. The germline gives CDR1 DFQATT, CDR2 SNEGSKA (reference sequence). V shed 6 bases and J shed 6 bases, with 17 bases lying between them. CDR3 in amino acids: CSASFTGKPGELFF. The CDR3 DNA follows: TGCAGTGCCTCGTTCACGGGAAAACCCGGGGAGCTGTTTTTT.

The J gene is TRBJ2-7, the V gene TRBV9; D not certain. Trimming shortened V by 1 base and J by 1 base, and 9 bases separated the two germline ends. This CDR3 spans 14 amino acids. The germline gives CDR1 SGDLS, CDR2 YYNGEE. The CDR3 region has the DNA TGTGCCAGCAGCGTACACTCTGGTTCCTACGAGCAGTACTTC. Translation: CASSVHSGSYEQYF.

This clonotype was counted only a few times. CDR3 amino acids: CASSLEVGVSEAFF. CDR3 nucleotide sequence: TGCGCCAGCAGCTTGGAAGTGGGGGTATCTGAAGCTTTCTTT. The rearrangement uses TRBV5-1 and TRBJ1-1; D possibly corresponds to TRBD1 (5 bases). Germline loops: CDR1 SGHRS, CDR2 YFSETQ. CDR3 size: 14 residues. V was trimmed by 0 bases and J by 6 bases, leaving 12 bases between them.

The chain links TRBV5-1 to TRBJ2-3; maybe TRBD1 (6 bases). This CDR3 spans 16 amino acids. Trimming pared 0 bases from V and 1 base from J, leaving 12 bases between. From germline, CDR1 is SGHRS and CDR2 YFSETQ. CDR3 coding DNA: TGCGCCAGCAGCTTGGGGGGCAGGGGAGGCACAGATACGCAGTATTTT. Protein sequence: CASSLGGRGGTDTQYF.

This rearrangement joins TRBV20-1 to TRBJ1-5, with 8 bases matching TRBD1. The CDR3 spans 14 residues. Losses at the gene ends were 2 bases for V and 7 bases for J; bases not matched to a gene: 7. From germline, CDR1 is DFQATT and CDR2 SNEGSKA (reference sequence). The CDR3 nucleotides are TGCAGTGCTAGATTGACAGGGGTGGGGCAGCCCCAGCATTTT. It is translated as CSARLTGVGQPQHF.

In its sample, this clonotype was seen a few times. The chain couples TRBV29-1 to TRBJ2-3; D gene unclear. The CDR3 length is 13 residues. CDR1 is SQVTM and CDR2 is ANQGSEA in the germline V gene. V was clipped by 1 base and J by 4 bases, with 9 bases between them. The CDR3 nucleotides read TGCAGCGTTGAAGGACCAGATGCAGATACGCAGTATTTT. Residues: CSVEGPDADTQYF.

The chain employs TRBV18 and TRBJ2-3; 7 nucleotides align to TRBD2. Per the germline V gene, CDR1 is KGHSH and CDR2 is LQKENI. The CDR3 totals 17 residues. J gave up 2 bases and V 5 bases, and 13 bases lay outside the gene matches. CDR3 sequence reads: CASSNSGSGASTDTQYF. As DNA, the CDR3 is TGTGCCAGCTCAAATTCGGGGAGCGGGGCATCCACAGATACGCAGTATTTT.